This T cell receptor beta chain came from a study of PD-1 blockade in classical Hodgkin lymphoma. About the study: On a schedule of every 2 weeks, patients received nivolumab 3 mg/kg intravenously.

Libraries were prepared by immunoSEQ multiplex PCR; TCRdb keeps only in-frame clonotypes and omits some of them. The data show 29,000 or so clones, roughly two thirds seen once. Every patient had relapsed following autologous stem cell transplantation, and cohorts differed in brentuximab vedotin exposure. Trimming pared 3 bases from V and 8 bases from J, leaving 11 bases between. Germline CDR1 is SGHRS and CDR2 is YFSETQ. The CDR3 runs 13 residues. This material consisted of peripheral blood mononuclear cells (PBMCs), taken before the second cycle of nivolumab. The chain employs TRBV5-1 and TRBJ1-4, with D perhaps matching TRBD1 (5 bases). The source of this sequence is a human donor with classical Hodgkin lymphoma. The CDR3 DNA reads TGCGCCAGCAGCTGGGGCCCACAGGAAAAACTGTTTTTT. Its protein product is CASSWGPQEKLFF. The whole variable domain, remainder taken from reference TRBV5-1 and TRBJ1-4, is KAGVTQTPRYLIKTRGQQVTLSCSPISGHRSVSWYQQTPGQGLQFLFEYFSETQRNKGNFPGRFSGRQFSNSRSEMNVSTLELGDSALYLCASSWGPQEKLFFGSGTQLSVL.